This T cell receptor beta chain appears in the sequencing data of a study of blood T cell repertoires in COVID-19. Looking at the study overall: Both acute and convalescent COVID-19 samples were obtained from the United States, Italy and Spain. Nucleic acid was either cDNA or gDNA, and it came from T cells, B-cell-depleted T cells, or PBMCs.

Sequencing was performed with immunoSEQ multiplex PCR; in TCRdb, only in-frame clones are kept and a portion is missing. The table has about 140,000 clones, roughly 86% seen once; the top ten hold 0.75% to 0.95%. The source of this sequence is a woman between 45 and 60 years old with acute or convalescent COVID-19. The sample comprised peripheral blood.

CDR3 region: CASSLQGTAANEKLFF. In nucleotides, the CDR3 is TGCGCCAGCAGCTTGCAGGGCACCGCTGCTAATGAAAAACTGTTTTTT. V and J are TRBV5-1 and TRBJ1-4, with a weak D call TRBD1 (5 bases). CDR3 length: 16 residues. Germline values: CDR1 SGHRS, CDR2 YFSETQ. With 1 base removed from V and 3 bases from J, the gap between germline ends came to 13 bases.